This T cell receptor beta chain comes out of a study of T cell responses to AZD1222 COVID-19 vaccine. CDR3 size: 16 residues. Germline assignment: CDR1 MNHEY and CDR2 SVGAGI. V was pared by 0 bases and J by 4 bases, with 5 bases of the junction left unmatched. Profiled with immunoSEQ multiplex PCR; TCRdb holds only in-frame clones, not every one. The sample lists 150,000 to 180,000 clones; roughly 90% were seen once. Worth noting for this clone: Its antigen is currently unknown.

General study points: When two AZD1222 doses had been given, Spike-specific TCR breadth and depth rose. Scientists sampled the repertoires only once the peak T cell response had passed. Spike was spanned by vaccine-associated CD4 TCRs, which were dominant at 160-218 and 743-854. Only a handful of AZD1222 recipients tested seropositive at baseline.

The sequences come from peripheral blood, collected on day 0 of AZD1222 vaccination. This TCR was recovered from an adult in good health. The gene calls are TRBV6-5 and TRBJ1-3; 8 positions match TRBD1. CDR3 bases: TGTGCCAGCAGTTACTCAGGACAGGGCACCGGAAACACCATATATTTT. This encodes CASSYSGQGTGNTIYF.